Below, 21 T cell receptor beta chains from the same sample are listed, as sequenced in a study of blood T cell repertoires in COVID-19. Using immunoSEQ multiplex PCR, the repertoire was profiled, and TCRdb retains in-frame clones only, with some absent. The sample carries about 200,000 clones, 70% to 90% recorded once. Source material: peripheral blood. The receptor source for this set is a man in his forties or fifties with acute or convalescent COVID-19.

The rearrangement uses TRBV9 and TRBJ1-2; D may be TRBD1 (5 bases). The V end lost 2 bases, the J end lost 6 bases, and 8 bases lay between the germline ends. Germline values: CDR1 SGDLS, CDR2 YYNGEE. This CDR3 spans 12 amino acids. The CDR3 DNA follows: TGTGCCAGCAGCGTTGGAGGGGATGGCTACACCTTC. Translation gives CASSVGGDGYTF.

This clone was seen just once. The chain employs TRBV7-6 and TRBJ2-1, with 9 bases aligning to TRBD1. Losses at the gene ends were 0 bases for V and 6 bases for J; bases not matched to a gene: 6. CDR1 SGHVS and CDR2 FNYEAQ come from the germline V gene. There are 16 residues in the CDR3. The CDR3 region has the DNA TGTGCCAGCAGCTTAGCGGACAGGGGACCCCTCAATGAGCAGTTCTTC. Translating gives CASSLADRGPLNEQFF.

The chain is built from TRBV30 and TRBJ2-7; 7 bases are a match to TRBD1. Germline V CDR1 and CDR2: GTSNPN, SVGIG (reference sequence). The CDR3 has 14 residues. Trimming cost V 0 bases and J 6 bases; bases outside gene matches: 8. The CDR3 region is CAWSVTGSSSEQYF. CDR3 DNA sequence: TGTGCCTGGAGTGTGACAGGGTCTAGCTCCGAGCAGTACTTC.

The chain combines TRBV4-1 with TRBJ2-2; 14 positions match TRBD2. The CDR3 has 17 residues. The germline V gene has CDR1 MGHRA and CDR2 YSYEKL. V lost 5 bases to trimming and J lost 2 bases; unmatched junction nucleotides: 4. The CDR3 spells CASSATSGRANTGELFF. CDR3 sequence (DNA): TGCGCCAGCAGCGCGACTAGCGGGAGGGCCAACACCGGGGAGCTGTTTTTT.

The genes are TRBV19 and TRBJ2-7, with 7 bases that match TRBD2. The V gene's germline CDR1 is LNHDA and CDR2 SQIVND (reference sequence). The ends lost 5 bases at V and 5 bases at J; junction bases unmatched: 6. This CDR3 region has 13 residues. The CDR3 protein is CASSYGRFHEQYF. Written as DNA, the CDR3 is TGTGCCAGTAGTTACGGGAGGTTCCACGAGCAGTACTTC.

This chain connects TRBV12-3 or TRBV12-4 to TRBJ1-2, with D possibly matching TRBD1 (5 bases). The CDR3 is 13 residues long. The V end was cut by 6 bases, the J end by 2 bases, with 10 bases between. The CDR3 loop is CASSLNRNYGYTF. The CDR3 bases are TGTGCCAGCAGCTTGAACAGGAACTATGGCTACACCTTC.

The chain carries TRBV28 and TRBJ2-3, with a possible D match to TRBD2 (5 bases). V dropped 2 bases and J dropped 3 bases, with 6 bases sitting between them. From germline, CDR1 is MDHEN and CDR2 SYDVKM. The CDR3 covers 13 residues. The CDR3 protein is CASSLPGTDTQYF. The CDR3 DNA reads TGTGCCAGCAGTTTACCGGGAACAGATACGCAGTATTTT.

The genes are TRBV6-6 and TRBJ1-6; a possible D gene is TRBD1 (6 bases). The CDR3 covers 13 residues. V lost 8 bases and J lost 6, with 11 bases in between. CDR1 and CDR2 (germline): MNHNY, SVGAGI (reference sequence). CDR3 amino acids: CASSRGGNSPLHF. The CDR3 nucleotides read TGTGCCAGCTCCAGGGGTGGTAATTCACCCCTCCACTTT.

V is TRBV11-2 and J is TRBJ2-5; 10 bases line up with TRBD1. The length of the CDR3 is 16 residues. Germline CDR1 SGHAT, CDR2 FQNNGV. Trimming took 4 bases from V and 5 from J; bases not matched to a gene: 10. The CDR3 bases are TGTGCCAGCAGCTCAGACCCGGGACAGGGGACGGAGACCCAGTACTTC. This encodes CASSSDPGQGTETQYF.

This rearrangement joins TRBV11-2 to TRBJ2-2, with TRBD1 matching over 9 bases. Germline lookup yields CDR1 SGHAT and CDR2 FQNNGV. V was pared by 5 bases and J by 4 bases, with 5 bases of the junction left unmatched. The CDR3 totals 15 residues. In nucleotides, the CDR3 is TGTGCCAGCAGCCCGGGACAGGGCGGCACCGGGGAGCTGTTTTTT. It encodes CASSPGQGGTGELFF.

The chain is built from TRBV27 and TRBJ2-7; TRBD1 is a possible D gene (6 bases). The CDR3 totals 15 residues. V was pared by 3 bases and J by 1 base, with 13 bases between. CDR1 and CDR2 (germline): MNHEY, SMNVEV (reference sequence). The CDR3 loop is CASSFLGARSYEQYF. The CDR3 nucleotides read TGTGCCAGCAGTTTCCTGGGGGCCCGGTCCTACGAGCAGTACTTC.

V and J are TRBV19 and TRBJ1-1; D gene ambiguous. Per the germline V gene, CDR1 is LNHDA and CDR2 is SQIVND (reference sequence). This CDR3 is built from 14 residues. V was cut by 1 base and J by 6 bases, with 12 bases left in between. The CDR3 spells CASSIGVLGAEAFF. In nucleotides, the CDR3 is TGTGCCAGTAGTATAGGGGTCCTCGGGGCTGAAGCTTTCTTT.

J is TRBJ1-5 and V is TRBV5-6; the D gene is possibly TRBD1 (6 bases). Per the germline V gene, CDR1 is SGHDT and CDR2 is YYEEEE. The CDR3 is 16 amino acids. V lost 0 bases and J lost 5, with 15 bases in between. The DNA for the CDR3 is TGTGCCAGCAGCTTGGGTAGTGAGACAGGTTATCAGCCCCAGCATTTT. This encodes CASSLGSETGYQPQHF.

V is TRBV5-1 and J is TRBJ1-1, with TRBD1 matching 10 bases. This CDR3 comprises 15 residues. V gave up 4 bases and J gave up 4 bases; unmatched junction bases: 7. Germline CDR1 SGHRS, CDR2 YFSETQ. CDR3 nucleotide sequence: TGCGCCAGCAGCGGGGGGACAGGGGTTGGCACTGAAGCTTTCTTT. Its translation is CASSGGTGVGTEAFF.

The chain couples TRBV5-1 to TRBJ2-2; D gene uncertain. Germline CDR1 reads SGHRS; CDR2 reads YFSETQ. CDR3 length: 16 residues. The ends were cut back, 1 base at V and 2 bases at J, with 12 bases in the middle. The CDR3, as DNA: TGCGCCAGCAGCTTGCGGTCGACTCACAACACCGGGGAGCTGTTTTTT. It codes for CASSLRSTHNTGELFF.

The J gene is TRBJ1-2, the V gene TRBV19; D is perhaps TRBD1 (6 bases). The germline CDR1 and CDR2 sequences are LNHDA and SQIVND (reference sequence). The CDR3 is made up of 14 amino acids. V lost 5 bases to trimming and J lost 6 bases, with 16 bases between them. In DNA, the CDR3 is TGTGCCAGTAGTGTGTCTGGGGGCTTGGATGGCTACACCTTC. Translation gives CASSVSGGLDGYTF.

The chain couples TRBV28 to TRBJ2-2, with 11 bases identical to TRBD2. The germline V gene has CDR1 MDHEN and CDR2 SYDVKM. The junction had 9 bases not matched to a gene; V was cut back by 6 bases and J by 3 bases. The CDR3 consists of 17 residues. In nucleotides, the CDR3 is TGTGCCAGCAGCCCCACCGGGACTAGCGGCCACACCGGGGAGCTGTTTTTT. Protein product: CASSPTGTSGHTGELFF.

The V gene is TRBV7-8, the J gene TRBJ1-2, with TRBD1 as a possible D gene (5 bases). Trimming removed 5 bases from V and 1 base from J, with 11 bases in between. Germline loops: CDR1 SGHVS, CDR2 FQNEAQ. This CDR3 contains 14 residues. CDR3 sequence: CASSPRQYNYGYTF. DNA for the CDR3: TGTGCCAGCAGCCCTCGACAGTATAACTATGGCTACACCTTC.

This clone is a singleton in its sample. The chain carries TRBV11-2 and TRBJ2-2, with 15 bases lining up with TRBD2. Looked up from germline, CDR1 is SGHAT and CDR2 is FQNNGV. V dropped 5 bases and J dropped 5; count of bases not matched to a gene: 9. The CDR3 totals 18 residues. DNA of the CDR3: TGTGCCAGCAGCCCTCGGACTAGCGGGAGGGCGGTGACCGGGGAGCTGTTTTTT. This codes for CASSPRTSGRAVTGELFF.

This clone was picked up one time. The CDR3 region has the DNA TGTGCCAGCTCTCAGGGTATCTGGAACACCATATATTTT. Translated, it gives CASSQGIWNTIYF. The chain uses TRBV18 and TRBJ1-3, with D possibly being TRBD1 (5 bases). The V end lost 6 bases, the J end lost 7 bases, and 13 bases lay between the germline ends. Germline CDR1 is KGHSH and CDR2 is LQKENI. The CDR3 is made up of 13 amino acids.

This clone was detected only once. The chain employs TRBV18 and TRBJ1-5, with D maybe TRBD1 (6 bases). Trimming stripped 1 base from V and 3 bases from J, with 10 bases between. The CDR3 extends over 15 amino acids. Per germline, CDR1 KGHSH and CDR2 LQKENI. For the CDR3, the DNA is TGTGCCAGCTCACCACTACAGGGATCCAATCAGCCCCAGCATTTT. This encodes CASSPLQGSNQPQHF.